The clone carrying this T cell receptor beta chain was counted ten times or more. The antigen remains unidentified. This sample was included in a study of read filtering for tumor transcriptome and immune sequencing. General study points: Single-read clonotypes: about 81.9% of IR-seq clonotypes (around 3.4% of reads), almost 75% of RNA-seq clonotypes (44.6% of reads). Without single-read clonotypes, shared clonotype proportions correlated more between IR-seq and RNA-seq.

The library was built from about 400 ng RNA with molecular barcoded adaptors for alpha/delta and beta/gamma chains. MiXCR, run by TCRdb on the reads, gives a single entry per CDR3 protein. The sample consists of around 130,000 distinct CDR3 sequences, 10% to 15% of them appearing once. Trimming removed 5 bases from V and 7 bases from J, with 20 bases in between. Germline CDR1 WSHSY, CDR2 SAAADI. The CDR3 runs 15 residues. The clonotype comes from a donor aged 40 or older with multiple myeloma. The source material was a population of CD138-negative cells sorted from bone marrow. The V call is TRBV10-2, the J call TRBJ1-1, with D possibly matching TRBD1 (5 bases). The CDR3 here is CASSQGDLRYSEAFF. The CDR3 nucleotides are TGCGCCAGCAGTCAAGGGGACTTGAGGTATAGTGAAGCTTTCTTT.